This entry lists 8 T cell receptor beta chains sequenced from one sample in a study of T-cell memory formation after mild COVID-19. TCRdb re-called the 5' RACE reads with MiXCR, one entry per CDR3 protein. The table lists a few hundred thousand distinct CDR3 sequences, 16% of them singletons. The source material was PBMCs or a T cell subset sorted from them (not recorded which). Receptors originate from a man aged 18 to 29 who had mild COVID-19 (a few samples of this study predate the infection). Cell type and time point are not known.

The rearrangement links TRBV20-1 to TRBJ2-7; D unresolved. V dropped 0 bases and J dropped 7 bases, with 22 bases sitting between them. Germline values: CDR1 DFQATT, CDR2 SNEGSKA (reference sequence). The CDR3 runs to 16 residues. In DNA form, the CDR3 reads TGCAGTGCTAGAGATAGTAGAGACCCCAGGTTTTGGGAGCAGTACTTC. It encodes CSARDSRDPRFWEQYF.

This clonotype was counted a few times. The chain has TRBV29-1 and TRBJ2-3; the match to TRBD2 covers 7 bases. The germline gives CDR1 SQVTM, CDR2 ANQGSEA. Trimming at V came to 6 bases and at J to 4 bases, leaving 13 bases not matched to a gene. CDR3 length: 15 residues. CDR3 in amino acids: CSVRRLAGESDTQYF. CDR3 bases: TGCAGCGTCCGCCGGCTGGCGGGGGAGTCAGATACGCAGTATTTT.

CDR3 protein: CASSKAGTLPETQYF. The CDR3, as DNA: TGTGCCAGCAGCAAGGCGGGGACTCTCCCAGAGACCCAGTACTTC. The chain combines TRBV7-2 with TRBJ2-5; tentative D call: TRBD2 (6 bases). The V end was cut by 5 bases, the J end by 4 bases, with 17 bases between. The CDR3 length is 15 residues. Germline loops: CDR1 SGHTA, CDR2 FQGNSA.

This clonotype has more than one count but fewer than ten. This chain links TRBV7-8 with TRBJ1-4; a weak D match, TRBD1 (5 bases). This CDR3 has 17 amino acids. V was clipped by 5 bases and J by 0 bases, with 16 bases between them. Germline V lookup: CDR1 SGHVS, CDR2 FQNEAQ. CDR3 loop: CASSTGTESATNEKLFF. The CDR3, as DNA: TGTGCCAGCAGCACAGGCACAGAGAGTGCAACTAATGAAAAACTGTTTTTT.

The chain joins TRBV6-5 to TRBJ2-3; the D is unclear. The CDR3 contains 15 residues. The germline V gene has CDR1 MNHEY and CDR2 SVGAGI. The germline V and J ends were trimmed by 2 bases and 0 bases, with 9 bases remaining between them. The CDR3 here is CASSYTARSTDTQYF. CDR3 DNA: TGTGCCAGCAGTTACACGGCCCGGAGCACAGATACGCAGTATTTT.

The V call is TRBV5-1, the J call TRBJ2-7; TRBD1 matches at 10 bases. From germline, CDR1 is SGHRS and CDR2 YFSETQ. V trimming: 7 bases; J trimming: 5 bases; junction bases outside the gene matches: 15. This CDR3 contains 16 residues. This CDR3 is CASGARGTGEIHEQYF. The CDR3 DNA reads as TGCGCCAGCGGAGCAAGGGGGACAGGGGAAATCCACGAGCAGTACTTC. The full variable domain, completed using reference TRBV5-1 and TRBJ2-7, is KAGVTQTPRYLIKTRGQQVTLSCSPISGHRSVSWYQQTPGQGLQFLFEYFSETQRNKGNFPGRFSGRQFSNSRSEMNVSTLELGDSALYLCASGARGTGEIHEQYFGPGTRLTVT.

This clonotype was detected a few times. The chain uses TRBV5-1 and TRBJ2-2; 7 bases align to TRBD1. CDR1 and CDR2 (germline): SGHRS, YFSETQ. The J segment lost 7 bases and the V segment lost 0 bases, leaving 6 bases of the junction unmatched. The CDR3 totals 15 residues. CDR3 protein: CASSLAGTESGELFF. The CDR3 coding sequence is TGCGCCAGCAGCTTGGCCGGGACAGAGAGCGGGGAGCTGTTTTTT.

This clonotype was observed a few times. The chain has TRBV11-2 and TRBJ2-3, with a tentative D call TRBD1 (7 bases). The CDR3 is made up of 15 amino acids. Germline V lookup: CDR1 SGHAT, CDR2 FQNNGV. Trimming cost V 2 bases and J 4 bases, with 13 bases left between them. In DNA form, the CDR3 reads TGTGCCAGCAGCTTAATTACAGGGGAGGCAGATACGCAGTATTTT. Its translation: CASSLITGEADTQYF.